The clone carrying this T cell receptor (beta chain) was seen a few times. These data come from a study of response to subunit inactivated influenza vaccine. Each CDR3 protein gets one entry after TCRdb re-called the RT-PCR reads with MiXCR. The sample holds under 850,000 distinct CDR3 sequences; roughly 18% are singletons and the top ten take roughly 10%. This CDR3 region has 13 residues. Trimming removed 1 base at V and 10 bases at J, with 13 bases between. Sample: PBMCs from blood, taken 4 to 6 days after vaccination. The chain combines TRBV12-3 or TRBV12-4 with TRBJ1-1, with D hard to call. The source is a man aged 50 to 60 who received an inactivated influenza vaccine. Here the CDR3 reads CASSLVVGPGAFF. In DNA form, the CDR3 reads TGTGCCAGCAGTTTAGTAGTAGGTCCTGGAGCTTTCTTT.